This T cell receptor (beta chain) was recovered during a study of identical twins. Study-wide points: Insertions were reduced in abundant cord blood beta clonotypes but not in memory repertoires.

CDR1 and CDR2 (germline): LGHDT, YNNKEL (reference sequence). The CDR3 consists of 16 residues. Unmatched junction bases numbered 6, after V lost 5 bases and J lost 0 bases. This clonotype was counted a few times. Its antigen is not identified. Template switching created a universal primer site, and the cDNA included unique molecular identifiers. TCRdb called the 5' RACE reads again in MiXCR, with one record for every CDR3 protein. The data contain some 760,000 distinct CDR3 sequences, over 15% of them seen just once; the ten biggest clones take up around 13%. These records were also assigned to another study, of T cells expressing NK-cell markers. That publication notes: One observes that, in several donors, these clonotypes were also the leading ones within the CD3+CD56-NKG2C+ fraction.

The chain employs TRBV3-1 and TRBJ2-1; TRBD2 agrees at 8 bases. The sequence derives from a woman younger than 30 in good health. Material: PBMCs. The CDR3: CASSEGTSRSYNEQFF. DNA of the CDR3: TGTGCCAGCAGCGAGGGGACTAGTCGCTCCTACAATGAGCAGTTCTTC.